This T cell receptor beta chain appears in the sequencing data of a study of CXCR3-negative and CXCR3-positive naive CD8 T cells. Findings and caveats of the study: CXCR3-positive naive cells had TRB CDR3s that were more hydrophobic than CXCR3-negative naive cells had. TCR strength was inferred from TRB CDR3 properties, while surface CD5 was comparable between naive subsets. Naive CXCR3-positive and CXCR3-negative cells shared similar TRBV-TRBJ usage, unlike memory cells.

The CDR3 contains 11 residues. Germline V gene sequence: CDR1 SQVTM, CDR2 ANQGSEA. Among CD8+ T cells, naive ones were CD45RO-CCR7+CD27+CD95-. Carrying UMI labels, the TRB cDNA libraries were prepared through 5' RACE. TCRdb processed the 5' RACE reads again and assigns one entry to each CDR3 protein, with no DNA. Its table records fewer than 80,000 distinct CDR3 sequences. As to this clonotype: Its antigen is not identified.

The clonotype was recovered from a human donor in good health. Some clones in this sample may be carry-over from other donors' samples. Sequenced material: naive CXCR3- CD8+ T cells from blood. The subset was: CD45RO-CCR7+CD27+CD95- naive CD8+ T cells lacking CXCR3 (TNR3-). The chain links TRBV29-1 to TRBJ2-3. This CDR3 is CSAGPTDTQYF.